This entry lists 20 T cell receptor beta chains sequenced from one sample in a study of vaccination and CD4 T cells after COVID-19. No cognate antigen is known for these TCRs. Documented time point: late sampling 161 to 241 days after vaccination in a few convalescent patients. The treatment denotes: approximately 9-day PBMC culture with coronavirus spike peptide pools or control peptides (ViraFEST assay). Sequencing of DNA taken from cultured CD4+ T cells relied on the Oncomine TCR Beta short-read assay. Each CDR3 protein gets one entry after TCRdb re-called the PCR reads with MiXCR. The table includes 15,000 to 20,000 distinct CDR3 sequences, roughly half detected once. Sample: CD4+ T cells from blood, cultured in vitro, taken about 7 months after SARS-CoV-2 vaccination. The source is a human donor who had recovered from COVID-19.

The chain couples TRBV5-4 to TRBJ2-7, with D possibly called TRBD1 or TRBD2 (5 bases each). This CDR3 comprises 15 residues. V was pared by 4 bases and J by 2 bases, with 16 bases between. Germline CDR1 reads SGHNT; CDR2 reads YYREEE (reference sequence). The chain's CDR3 is CASSIGAGQTYEQYF. Here the CDR3 DNA reads TGTGCCAGCAGCATAGGGGCGGGCCAGACCTACGAGCAGTACTTC.

V usage is TRBV30 and J usage is TRBJ1-6; D unresolved. V was cut by 3 bases and J by 0 bases, with 15 bases left in between. CDR3 size: 17 residues. In germline, CDR1 is GTSNPN, CDR2 SVGIG (reference sequence). The CDR3 DNA is TGTGCCTGGAGGAGGACCGGAATGAGCTCCTATAATTCACCCCTCCACTTT. Translated: CAWRRTGMSSYNSPLHF.

This clonotype was counted a single time. The V and J genes are TRBV5-1 and TRBJ1-6; weak D call: TRBD1 (6 bases). V was cut by 0 bases and J by 8 bases, with 9 bases left in between. This CDR3 is built from 14 residues. Looked up from germline, CDR1 is SGHRS and CDR2 is YFSETQ. The CDR3 reads CASSLVRGDSPLHF. The CDR3 nucleotides are TGCGCCAGCAGCTTGGTCAGGGGCGATTCACCCCTCCACTTT.

This chain uses TRBV7-3 with TRBJ2-1, with D unresolved. This CDR3 comprises 15 residues. V was shortened by 0 bases and J by 8 bases, with 14 bases between the two germline ends. Germline CDR1 and CDR2: SGHTA and FQGTGA. CDR3 protein: CASSLTFANGDEQFF. CDR3 nucleotide sequence: TGTGCCAGCAGCTTAACTTTCGCCAATGGGGATGAGCAGTTCTTC.

The chain recombines TRBV20-1 with TRBJ2-1; tentative D call: TRBD1 (5 bases). Trimming took 7 bases from V and 2 from J, leaving 15 bases between them. CDR1 DFQATT and CDR2 SNEGSKA come from the germline V gene (reference sequence). The CDR3 loop spans 14 amino acids. CDR3 residues: CSVIEGRAYNEQFF. The CDR3 DNA sequence: TGCAGTGTCATAGAAGGCAGGGCCTACAATGAGCAGTTCTTC.

The chain combines TRBV10-3 with TRBJ1-2; 7 positions agree with TRBD1. The junction had 8 bases not matched to a gene; V was cut back by 3 bases and J by 4 bases. Germline CDR1 and CDR2: ENHRY and SYGVKD. This CDR3 is 15 amino acids long. Here the CDR3 DNA reads TGTGCCATCAGTGACGCAGGGGGAGGGGTCTATGGCTACACCTTC. Translating it yields CAISDAGGGVYGYTF.

V gene TRBV5-5 combines with J gene TRBJ2-7; D is possibly TRBD2 (6 bases). The CDR3 is 13 amino acids. V lost 3 bases, J lost 10 bases, and 17 bases lay in between. Germline CDR1 and CDR2: SGHKS and YYEKEE (reference sequence). The CDR3 DNA reads as TGTGCCAGCAGCTCACGAGTGGGGGACTTCCAGTACTTC. This translates into CASSSRVGDFQYF.

The chain uses TRBV10-3 and TRBJ2-3, with D tentatively TRBD2 (6 bases). Germline V CDR1 and CDR2: ENHRY, SYGVKD. V lost 7 bases, J lost 0 bases, and 14 bases lay in between. The CDR3 runs 15 residues. The CDR3 DNA reads TGTGCCATCACGGGGACTCTTGCTAGCACAGATACGCAGTATTTT. Translation: CAITGTLASTDTQYF.

In this sample, this clonotype turned up a few times. J is TRBJ2-5 and V is TRBV20-1; 11 bases fit TRBD2. J gave up 1 base and V 6 bases, and 10 bases lay outside the gene matches. Germline assignment: CDR1 DFQATT and CDR2 SNEGSKA (reference sequence). This CDR3 spans 16 amino acids. CDR3 nucleotides: TGCAGTGCCAGCTCCCCAACTAGCGGGGGCCAAGAGACCCAGTACTTC. Its translation: CSASSPTSGGQETQYF.

The rearrangement links TRBV7-2 to TRBJ2-5; TRBD2 matches at 9 bases. Germline CDR1 reads SGHTA; CDR2 reads FQGNSA. J gave up 4 bases and V 3 bases, and 6 bases lay outside the gene matches. This CDR3 is built from 15 residues. CDR3 protein: CASSFAGGPGETQYF. The DNA of the CDR3 is TGTGCCAGCAGCTTCGCGGGAGGGCCTGGAGAGACCCAGTACTTC.

This clonotype was observed a handful of times. The V gene is TRBV6-1, the J gene TRBJ2-5; D is perhaps TRBD1 or TRBD2 (5 bases each). This CDR3 contains 14 residues. CDR1 is MNHNS, CDR2 SASEGT, per germline. Trimming shortened V by 6 bases and J by 2 bases, and 13 bases separated the two germline ends. The CDR3 spells CASSRGTGQETQYF. The DNA of the CDR3 is TGTGCCAGCAGCCGAGGGACCGGGCAAGAGACCCAGTACTTC.

This rearrangement joins TRBV19 to TRBJ1-2; 7 nucleotides agree with TRBD1. The germline V gene encodes CDR1 LNHDA and CDR2 SQIVND (reference sequence). The trim removed 2 bases at V and 8 bases at J, leaving 11 bases unmatched. The CDR3 covers 15 residues. Here the CDR3 reads CASSISDRILRGYTF. CDR3 sequence (DNA): TGTGCCAGTAGTATATCGGACAGGATTTTACGCGGCTACACCTTC.

The chain couples TRBV7-2 to TRBJ1-4; tentative D call: TRBD1 (6 bases). Germline CDR1 SGHTA, CDR2 FQGNSA. V lost 5 bases to trimming and J lost 4 bases, with 11 bases between them. This CDR3 is built from 14 residues. Here the CDR3 DNA reads TGTGCCAGCAGCCGCGGACAGTATAATGAAAAACTGTTTTTT. Protein: CASSRGQYNEKLFF.

The J gene is TRBJ1-1, the V gene TRBV12-3 or TRBV12-4, with 9 positions matching TRBD1. CDR3 length equals 16 residues. V was pared by 5 bases and J by 0 bases, with 7 bases of the junction left unmatched. The DNA for the CDR3 is TGTGCCAGCAGTCAGAACAGGGGGCAGATGAACACTGAAGCTTTCTTT. It specifies CASSQNRGQMNTEAFF.

This clonotype was seen only once. V gene TRBV30 combines with J gene TRBJ2-3; 7 bases fit TRBD1. The ends lost 3 bases at V and 5 bases at J; junction bases unmatched: 8. CDR3 length equals 14 residues. The germline CDR1 and CDR2 sequences are GTSNPN and SVGIG (reference sequence). The CDR3: CAWRPAGGLDTQYF. CDR3 DNA: TGTGCCTGGAGACCCGCAGGGGGATTAGATACGCAGTATTTT.

This clonotype turned up a few times. The chain couples TRBV7-3 to TRBJ1-5; 8 positions match TRBD1. With 6 bases clipped from V and 6 bases from J, the junction kept 10 bases outside the gene matches. The CDR3 length is 15 residues. Germline assignment: CDR1 SGHTA and CDR2 FQGTGA. This chain's CDR3 is CASRRPETGVQPQHF. The CDR3 coding sequence is TGTGCCAGCAGGAGGCCGGAGACAGGGGTTCAGCCCCAGCATTTT.

The chain employs TRBV19 and TRBJ1-5; D may be TRBD1 (6 bases). The CDR3 has 15 amino acids. Germline V CDR1 and CDR2: LNHDA, SQIVND (reference sequence). Trimming cost V 4 bases and J 6 bases, with 16 bases left between them. In DNA form, the CDR3 reads TGTGCCAGTAGTAAGGGTCGACAGGCGGGTCAGCCCCAGCATTTT. Protein sequence: CASSKGRQAGQPQHF.

This clonotype was counted between two and nine times. This chain joins TRBV24-1 and TRBJ2-1, with 8 bases lining up with TRBD1. The germline gives CDR1 KGHDR, CDR2 SFDVKD. This CDR3 spans 12 amino acids. V gave up 1 base and J gave up 15 bases; unmatched junction bases: 4. In DNA form, the CDR3 reads TGTGCCACCAGTGATTTCAGGGGGCGACGGTTCTTC. It is translated as CATSDFRGRRFF.

The rearrangement links TRBV4-2 to TRBJ2-1, with a possible D match to TRBD1 (7 bases). Germline CDR1 and CDR2: LGHNA and YNFKEQ. The CDR3 has 16 residues. Trimming shortened V by 0 bases and J by 3 bases, and 12 bases separated the two germline ends. This CDR3 is CASSQDQGGGYNEQFF. CDR3 coding DNA: TGTGCCAGCAGCCAAGATCAGGGGGGAGGCTACAATGAGCAGTTCTTC.

The V call is TRBV20-1, the J call TRBJ2-1; 10 nucleotides agree with TRBD2. The V segment lost 3 bases and the J segment 2 bases; nucleotides outside the gene matches: 16. The germline V gene has CDR1 DFQATT and CDR2 SNEGSKA (reference sequence). The CDR3 runs 19 residues. The CDR3 sequence is CSASVLAGGKAPPYNEQFF. Here the CDR3 DNA reads TGCAGTGCTAGCGTGTTAGCGGGAGGTAAAGCCCCCCCCTACAATGAGCAGTTCTTC.